A single T cell receptor beta chain is shown here with its context. TCRdb keeps only in-frame clones here, not all; method: immunoSEQ multiplex PCR. Seen here are about 120,000 clones, 65% to 80% observed once, and the top ten hold 2% to 3%. This sample is part of a study of blood T cell repertoires in COVID-19. For the study at large: The United States, Italy and Spain were the sources of the acute and convalescent COVID-19 samples.

Germline lookup yields CDR1 MGHRA and CDR2 YSYEKL. V lost 1 base and J lost 5, with 17 bases in between. The CDR3 totals 16 residues. The sequence was obtained from a man over 45 with acute or convalescent COVID-19. Sequencing was performed on peripheral blood. The genes are TRBV4-1 and TRBJ2-5, with a tentative D call TRBD1 (5 bases). The CDR3 is CASSQAESGRGETQYF. CDR3 nucleotide sequence: TGCGCCAGCAGCCAAGCCGAAAGTGGAAGGGGCGAGACCCAGTACTTC.